These 19 T cell receptor beta chains were sequenced from one sample in a study of T cell changes during pregnancy in multiple sclerosis. Method: immunoSEQ multiplex PCR; TCRdb's copy keeps in-frame clones and lacks some. The data show 70,000 to 95,000 clones, just over 90% seen once. This specimen was CD4+ T cells from peripheral blood mononuclear cells, taken in the second trimester of pregnancy. The receptors originated from a female donor with multiple sclerosis, enrolled in a pregnancy study.

In its sample, this clone was seen many times. This chain connects TRBV27 to TRBJ2-2; 7 positions match TRBD1. The CDR3 is 18 residues long. CDR1 and CDR2 (germline): MNHEY, SMNVEV (reference sequence). V gave up 0 bases and J gave up 2 bases; unmatched junction bases: 9. The DNA for the CDR3 is TGTGCCAGCAGTTTATCAACAAGTCACAGGGGTAACACCGGGGAGCTGTTTTTT. This sequence encodes CASSLSTSHRGNTGELFF.

The rearrangement links TRBV9 to TRBJ2-2; D is perhaps TRBD1 (5 bases). The V gene lost 0 bases and the J gene lost 6 bases, with 12 bases spanning the gap. This CDR3 comprises 15 residues. Germline values: CDR1 SGDLS, CDR2 YYNGEE. The CDR3 DNA is TGTGCCAGCAGCGTAGGGACAACGGGCGCCGGGGAGCTGTTTTTT. It is translated as CASSVGTTGAGELFF.

The rearrangement uses TRBV5-1 and TRBJ2-1; 7 bases map to TRBD2. The CDR3 consists of 16 residues. Germline loops: CDR1 SGHRS, CDR2 YFSETQ. V dropped 7 bases and J dropped 7; count of bases not matched to a gene: 17. This CDR3 is CASSQSVTSVGNEQFF. The CDR3, as DNA: TGCGCCAGCTCTCAATCAGTAACTAGCGTAGGAAATGAGCAGTTCTTC.

This chain connects TRBV25-1 to TRBJ1-1, with 11 bases matching TRBD1. The J segment lost 5 bases and the V segment lost 2 bases, leaving 7 bases of the junction unmatched. Germline V CDR1 and CDR2: MGHDK, SYGVNS. This CDR3 is built from 16 residues. The DNA of the CDR3 is TGTGCCAGCAGTGAACTGGGGACAGGGGGGTTAACTGAAGCTTTCTTT. It encodes CASSELGTGGLTEAFF.

This chain uses TRBV10-1 with TRBJ1-1; TRBD1 agrees at 10 bases. Trimming cost V 2 bases and J 6 bases; bases outside gene matches: 12. Germline lookup yields CDR1 WNHNN and CDR2 SYGVQD (reference sequence). The CDR3 covers 17 residues. The CDR3 here is CASSEPPGQGSHAEAFF. CDR3 nucleotide sequence: TGCGCCAGCAGTGAGCCCCCGGGACAGGGGTCACACGCTGAAGCTTTCTTT.

The chain couples TRBV5-1 to TRBJ2-1; 14 nucleotides align to TRBD2. Germline CDR1 is SGHRS and CDR2 is YFSETQ. This CDR3 has 20 residues. Trimming cost V 4 bases and J 3 bases; bases outside gene matches: 15. The CDR3: CASSPTGTSGRGGLYNEQFF. The CDR3 nucleotides read TGCGCCAGCAGCCCGACCGGGACTAGCGGGAGAGGGGGCCTCTACAATGAGCAGTTCTTC.

The chain employs TRBV6-5 and TRBJ1-2; no definite D call. V was cut by 0 bases and J by 8 bases, with 16 bases left in between. Per germline, CDR1 MNHEY and CDR2 SVGAGI. The CDR3 contains 15 residues. CDR3 protein: CASSYSFRIEGGYTF. Here the CDR3 DNA reads TGTGCCAGCAGTTACTCGTTCAGGATTGAGGGCGGCTACACCTTC.

The V call is TRBV19, the J call TRBJ1-4; 9 bases fit TRBD1. Losses at the gene ends were 5 bases for V and 2 bases for J; bases not matched to a gene: 3. The germline V gene has CDR1 LNHDA and CDR2 SQIVND (reference sequence). This CDR3 is built from 15 residues. The CDR3 sequence: CASSEQGATNEKLFF. CDR3 in DNA: TGTGCCAGTAGTGAACAGGGGGCGACTAATGAAAAACTGTTTTTT.

The CDR3 region has the DNA TGTGCCAGCAGCTTAACACTAGCGGATTACAATGAGCAGTTCTTC. Protein: CASSLTLADYNEQFF. This chain uses TRBV7-3 with TRBJ2-1; TRBD2 matches 8 bases. The CDR3 spans 15 residues. Germline lookup yields CDR1 SGHTA and CDR2 FQGTGA. The junction had 2 bases not matched to a gene; V was cut back by 0 bases and J by 4 bases.

The genes are TRBV7-2 and TRBJ1-1; D gene uncertain. V was clipped by 1 base and J by 0 bases, with 6 bases between them. This CDR3 has 14 residues. The germline gives CDR1 SGHTA, CDR2 FQGNSA. As DNA, the CDR3 is TGTGCCAGCAGCTTAGGTCAGATGAACACTGAAGCTTTCTTT. Protein: CASSLGQMNTEAFF.

The rearrangement links TRBV6-1 to TRBJ1-2; D not resolved. Germline V lookup: CDR1 MNHNS, CDR2 SASEGT. V dropped 10 bases and J dropped 7 bases, with 22 bases sitting between them. The CDR3 spans 14 residues. CDR3 sequence: CAILKSGSPTGYTF. CDR3 nucleotides: TGTGCCATCCTCAAGTCGGGGAGTCCAACTGGCTACACCTTC.

The rearrangement links TRBV11-2 to TRBJ1-2, with 9 bases lining up with TRBD1. This CDR3 is 17 amino acids long. Germline lookup yields CDR1 SGHAT and CDR2 FQNNGV. Trimming cost V 6 bases and J 0 bases; bases outside gene matches: 11. In DNA, the CDR3 is TGTGCCAGCAGTCCTAGGGACAGGGCGTACGCTAACTATGGCTACACCTTC. It codes for CASSPRDRAYANYGYTF. Using reference TRBV11-2 and TRBJ1-2 for the parts outside the CDR3, the full variable domain is EAGVAQSPRYKIIEKRQSVAFWCNPISGHATLYWYQQILGQGPKLLIQFQNNGVVDDSQLPKDRFSAERLKGVDSTLKIQPAKLEDSAVYLCASSPRDRAYANYGYTFGSGTRLTVV.

The V and J genes are TRBV27 and TRBJ2-1; D unresolved. This CDR3 is built from 13 residues. CDR1 is MNHEY, CDR2 SMNVEV, per germline (reference sequence). Between the trimmed V and J ends, which lost 2 bases and 8 bases, there was a span of 10 bases. CDR3 in amino acids: CASSLKLRHEQFF. CDR3 nucleotide sequence: TGTGCCAGCAGTTTAAAACTACGCCATGAGCAGTTCTTC.

The CDR3 nucleotides read TGTGCCTGGACCAGGACTACCACCTACGAGCAGTACTTC. Its translation: CAWTRTTTYEQYF. The chain recombines TRBV30 with TRBJ2-7; weak D call: TRBD2 (6 bases). The CDR3 runs 13 residues. Between the trimmed V and J ends, which lost 4 bases and 2 bases, there was a span of 12 bases. From germline, CDR1 is GTSNPN and CDR2 SVGIG (reference sequence).

V and J are TRBV9 and TRBJ1-1; no clear D. CDR3 length: 16 residues. V lost 0 bases, J lost 3 bases, and 15 bases lay in between. Germline loops: CDR1 SGDLS, CDR2 YYNGEE. The CDR3 DNA follows: TGTGCCAGCAGCGTAGGGGCCGGGAGTGGGTACACTGAAGCTTTCTTT. Its translation: CASSVGAGSGYTEAFF.

The gene calls are TRBV25-1 and TRBJ1-6; D remains unclear. The CDR3 spans 15 residues. Germline CDR1 MGHDK, CDR2 SYGVNS. With 6 bases removed from V and 0 bases from J, the gap between germline ends came to 9 bases. In DNA, the CDR3 is TGTGCCAGCAGCCCACGGAGCTCCTATAATTCACCCCTCCACTTT. It encodes CASSPRSSYNSPLHF.

The chain recombines TRBV11-2 with TRBJ2-1, with 10 bases aligning to TRBD2. V lost 6 bases to trimming and J lost 5 bases; unmatched junction nucleotides: 7. Looked up from germline, CDR1 is SGHAT and CDR2 is FQNNGV. The CDR3 covers 15 residues. CDR3 region: CASSWRLAGDNEQFF. In DNA, the CDR3 is TGTGCCAGCAGTTGGCGTCTAGCGGGAGACAATGAGCAGTTCTTC.

V and J are TRBV29-1 and TRBJ2-1; TRBD2 matches 9 bases. The CDR3 extends over 15 amino acids. Germline-derived CDR1 and CDR2 are SQVTM and ANQGSEA. Losses at the gene ends were 6 bases for V and 3 bases for J; bases not matched to a gene: 9. Written as DNA, the CDR3 is TGCAGCGTAGGCGGGGGGGCCTCAGGCTACAATGAGCAGTTCTTC. As protein: CSVGGGASGYNEQFF.

V usage is TRBV2 and J usage is TRBJ2-7; D is perhaps TRBD1 (6 bases). The CDR3 sequence is 12 residues long. Germline V gene data show CDR1 as SNHLY and CDR2 as FYNNEI. V was trimmed by 8 bases and J by 6 bases, leaving 14 bases between them. The DNA for the CDR3 is TGTGCCAGCTCACTCAGGGGTGGCGAGCAGTACTTC. Its translation: CASSLRGGEQYF.